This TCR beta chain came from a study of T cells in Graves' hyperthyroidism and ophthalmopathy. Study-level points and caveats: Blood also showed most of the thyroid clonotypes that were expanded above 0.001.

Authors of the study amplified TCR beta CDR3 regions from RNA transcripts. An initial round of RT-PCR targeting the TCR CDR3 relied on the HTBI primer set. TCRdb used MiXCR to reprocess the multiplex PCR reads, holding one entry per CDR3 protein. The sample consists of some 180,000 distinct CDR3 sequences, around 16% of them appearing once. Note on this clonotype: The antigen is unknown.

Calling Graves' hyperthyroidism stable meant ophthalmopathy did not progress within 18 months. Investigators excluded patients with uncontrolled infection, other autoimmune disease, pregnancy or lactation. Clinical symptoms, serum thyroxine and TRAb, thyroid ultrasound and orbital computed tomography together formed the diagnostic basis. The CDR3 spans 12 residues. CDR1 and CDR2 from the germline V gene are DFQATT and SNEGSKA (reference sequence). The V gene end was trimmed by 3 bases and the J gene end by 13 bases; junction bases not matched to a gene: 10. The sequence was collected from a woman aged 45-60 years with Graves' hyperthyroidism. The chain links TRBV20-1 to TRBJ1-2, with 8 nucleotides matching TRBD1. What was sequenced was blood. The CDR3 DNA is TGCAGTGCTAGCCAGGGACAGGTGTTCTCCACCTTC. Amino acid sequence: CSASQGQVFSTF.